This T cell receptor beta chain is from a study of blood T cell repertoires in COVID-19. Study overall: The United States, Italy and Spain supplied acute and convalescent COVID-19 samples.

The method was immunoSEQ multiplex PCR; TCRdb's version includes in-frame clones alone and lacks a portion of them. The table shows about 240,000 clones, with approximately 86% occurring only once. The CDR3 has 13 residues. Germline CDR1 SGHAT, CDR2 FQNNGV. Trimming left V 7 bases short and J 4 bases short, with 10 bases between. This clone turned up a few times. The source is a man aged 55 to 69 who had recovered from COVID-19. V and J are TRBV11-2 and TRBJ2-2, with D maybe TRBD1 (5 bases). The specimen sequenced was peripheral blood. The CDR3 nucleotides are TGTGCCAGCAACCAGGGTTTCACCGGGGAGCTGTTTTTT. Translating it yields CASNQGFTGELFF.